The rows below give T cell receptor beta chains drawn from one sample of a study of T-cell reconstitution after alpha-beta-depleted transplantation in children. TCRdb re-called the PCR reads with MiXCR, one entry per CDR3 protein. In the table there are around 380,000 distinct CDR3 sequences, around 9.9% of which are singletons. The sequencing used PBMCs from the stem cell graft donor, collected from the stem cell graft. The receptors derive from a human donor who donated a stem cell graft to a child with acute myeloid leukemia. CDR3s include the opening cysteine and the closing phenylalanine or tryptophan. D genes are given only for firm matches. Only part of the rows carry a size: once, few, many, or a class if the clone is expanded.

cdr3_nt: TGTGCCAGCAGCAGGCAGGGGGGGCACAATGAGCAGTTCTTC; cdr3_aa: CASSRQGGHNEQFF; j_call: TRBJ2-1; v_call: TRBV9; d_call: NA; clone_size: many
cdr3_nt: TGTGCCAGCAGCTCGTGGTGGAGACAGGGGGCGAATGGCTACACCTTC; cdr3_aa: CASSSWWRQGANGYTF; j_call: TRBJ1-2; v_call: TRBV5-6; d_call: TRBD1; clone_size: many
cdr3_nt: TGCGCCAGCAGCTCGACCAGAGGACAGGGCTACAATGAGCAGTTCTTC; cdr3_aa: CASSSTRGQGYNEQFF; j_call: TRBJ2-1; v_call: TRBV5-1; d_call: TRBD1; clone_size: few
cdr3_nt: TGCGCCAGCAGCTCCGGGAGCCCCACAGATACGCAGTATTTT; cdr3_aa: CASSSGSPTDTQYF; j_call: TRBJ2-3; v_call: TRBV5-1; d_call: NA; clone_size: few
cdr3_nt: TGCAGCGTCTGGACAGGGACGAGCTCTGGAAACACCATATATTTT; cdr3_aa: CSVWTGTSSGNTIYF; j_call: TRBJ1-3; v_call: TRBV29-1; d_call: TRBD1; clone_size: many
cdr3_nt: TGTGCCAGCAGCTTACAGGTTCACACTGAAGCTTTCTTT; cdr3_aa: CASSLQVHTEAFF; j_call: TRBJ1-1; v_call: TRBV13; d_call: NA; clone_size: NA
cdr3_nt: TGTGCCAGCAGCGTAAGTCTGCTTACCAACTATGGCTACACCTTC; cdr3_aa: CASSVSLLTNYGYTF; j_call: TRBJ1-2; v_call: TRBV9; d_call: NA; clone_size: NA
cdr3_nt: TGTGCCTTCAGTCCGCGAGTGTTAGCGGGAGCTAAAGCCCCCAATGAGCAGTTCTTC; cdr3_aa: CAFSPRVLAGAKAPNEQFF; j_call: TRBJ2-1; v_call: TRBV3-1; d_call: TRBD2; clone_size: NA
cdr3_nt: TGCAGTGCTAGGAAACAGAGCTCCTATAATTCACCCCTCCACTTT; cdr3_aa: CSARKQSSYNSPLHF; j_call: TRBJ1-6; v_call: TRBV20-1; d_call: NA; clone_size: many
cdr3_nt: TGTGCCAGCGCGGTGGCGATCATTGAGACCCAGTACTTC; cdr3_aa: CASAVAIIETQYF; j_call: TRBJ2-5; v_call: TRBV7-2; d_call: NA; clone_size: few
cdr3_nt: TGCAGTGCTAGTACCCAGACCGGCAATCAGCCCCAGCATTTT; cdr3_aa: CSASTQTGNQPQHF; j_call: TRBJ1-5; v_call: TRBV20-1; d_call: NA; clone_size: NA
cdr3_nt: TGTGCCAGCAGCTTAGACGGGGGGTCGGCAGATACGCAGTATTTT; cdr3_aa: CASSLDGGSADTQYF; j_call: TRBJ2-3; v_call: TRBV7-6; d_call: TRBD2; clone_size: NA
cdr3_nt: TGCGCCAGCAGCCCGGGACAGAATGGCTACACCTTC; cdr3_aa: CASSPGQNGYTF; j_call: TRBJ1-2; v_call: TRBV5-1; d_call: TRBD1; clone_size: NA
cdr3_nt: TGCGCCAGCAGTGAGTCGACTCCCGGGACTCCCACAGATACGCAGTATTTT; cdr3_aa: CASSESTPGTPTDTQYF; j_call: TRBJ2-3; v_call: TRBV10-2; d_call: NA; clone_size: many
cdr3_nt: TGTGCCAGCAGCTTGTTTAGCTCCTACAATGAGCAGTTCTTC; cdr3_aa: CASSLFSSYNEQFF; j_call: TRBJ2-1; v_call: TRBV5-6; d_call: NA; clone_size: few
cdr3_nt: TGCGCCAGCAGCTTCTTCGGACTAGAGGAAGAGACCCAGTACTTC; cdr3_aa: CASSFFGLEEETQYF; j_call: TRBJ2-5; v_call: TRBV5-1; d_call: TRBD2; clone_size: many
cdr3_nt: TGCGCCAGCAGCCAAGAGGTCAAAACTGAAGCTTTCTTT; cdr3_aa: CASSQEVKTEAFF; j_call: TRBJ1-1; v_call: TRBV4-1; d_call: NA; clone_size: NA
cdr3_nt: TGCGCCAGCAGCAGCGGGACCCTCAGCACAGATACGCAGTATTTT; cdr3_aa: CASSSGTLSTDTQYF; j_call: TRBJ2-3; v_call: TRBV5-1; d_call: TRBD2; clone_size: few
cdr3_nt: TGCAGTGCTAGAGAAAATTTGCGGGGGGGCCTCGGAACGCAGTATTTT; cdr3_aa: CSARENLRGGLGTQYF; j_call: TRBJ2-3; v_call: TRBV20-1; d_call: TRBD2; clone_size: few
cdr3_nt: TGTGCCAGCAGCCCCAGACCAGTCATAACAGATACGCAGTATTTT; cdr3_aa: CASSPRPVITDTQYF; j_call: TRBJ2-3; v_call: TRBV4-2; d_call: NA; clone_size: NA
cdr3_nt: TGTGCCAGCAGTTTAACCCCAGGTACTCAAGAGACCCAGTACTTC; cdr3_aa: CASSLTPGTQETQYF; j_call: TRBJ2-5; v_call: TRBV12-3/TRBV12-4; d_call: NA; clone_size: NA
cdr3_nt: TGCAGCGTCGGGACTAGCGGGGCCCTCTCCTACAATGAGCAGTTCTTC; cdr3_aa: CSVGTSGALSYNEQFF; j_call: TRBJ2-1; v_call: TRBV29-1; d_call: TRBD2; clone_size: NA
cdr3_nt: TGTGCCAGCAGCGCTACCCGACAGAGCTCTGGGGCCAACGGCCTGACTTTC; cdr3_aa: CASSATRQSSGANGLTF; j_call: TRBJ2-6; v_call: TRBV9; d_call: NA; clone_size: NA
cdr3_nt: TGTGCCAGCAGCCGAGAAGACAGAGATACGCAGTATTTT; cdr3_aa: CASSREDRDTQYF; j_call: TRBJ2-3; v_call: TRBV7-9; d_call: NA; clone_size: NA
cdr3_nt: TGCAGTGCAATCCGGGACGATTCCCCCTTCGAGCAGTACTTC; cdr3_aa: CSAIRDDSPFEQYF; j_call: TRBJ2-7; v_call: TRBV20-1; d_call: NA; clone_size: few
cdr3_nt: TGTGCCACCTCCTCGGCAGATACGCAGTATTTT; cdr3_aa: CATSSADTQYF; j_call: TRBJ2-3; v_call: TRBV6-6; d_call: NA; clone_size: many
cdr3_nt: TGCAGTGCTAGTTTAGGGGCATCGGAAGCTTTCTTT; cdr3_aa: CSASLGASEAFF; j_call: TRBJ1-1; v_call: TRBV20-1; d_call: NA; clone_size: few
cdr3_nt: TGTGCCAGCGGGGTGGGACTTGGGACTGAAGCTTTCTTT; cdr3_aa: CASGVGLGTEAFF; j_call: TRBJ1-1; v_call: TRBV12-3/TRBV12-4; d_call: NA; clone_size: few
cdr3_nt: TGTGCCAGCAGCCTTAGCCACGGGGCCAAAAACATTCAGTACTTC; cdr3_aa: CASSLSHGAKNIQYF; j_call: TRBJ2-4; v_call: TRBV27; d_call: NA; clone_size: few
cdr3_nt: TGTGCCAGCAGCGAGACAGGGGGCATAGGTTCTCAGTACTTC; cdr3_aa: CASSETGGIGSQYF; j_call: TRBJ2-5; v_call: TRBV9; d_call: TRBD1; clone_size: many
cdr3_nt: TGTGCCAGCAGTTACGGGGACACATCTAACGATGAGCAGTTCTTC; cdr3_aa: CASSYGDTSNDEQFF; j_call: TRBJ2-1; v_call: TRBV6-5; d_call: NA; clone_size: few
cdr3_nt: TGCGCCAGCAGTGGTCGGGCCCAAGAGAGGGAGACCCAGTACTTC; cdr3_aa: CASSGRAQERETQYF; j_call: TRBJ2-5; v_call: TRBV5-1; d_call: NA; clone_size: few